Listed below are T cell receptor beta chains from one sample, sequenced in a study of T cells after yellow fever vaccination. TCRdb recomputed calls from the 5' RACE reads with MiXCR, one row per CDR3 protein. Of 600,000 to 750,000 distinct CDR3 sequences listed, about 12% are singletons. The sequencing used PBMCs, collected on the day of the yellow fever booster vaccination. These TCRs come from a man aged 25 to 40 who received the YFV17D yellow fever vaccine. Each CDR3 is given with its conserved first and last residue. The D gene is left open where the match is weak. Clone size is shown for a subset of rows, as once, few, many or a class of expanded clone.

TGTGCCAGCAGTTTAGGAGGGTTGGACGAGCAGTACTTC,CASSLGGLDEQYF,-,TRBV12-3/TRBV12-4,TRBJ2-7,-
TGTGCCAGCAGCCCAATGGGACTAGCCGATGAGCAGTTCTTC,CASSPMGLADEQFF,-,TRBV7-9,TRBJ2-1,TRBD2
TGTGCCAGCAGCCCCCGGACTAGCGGGAGATACCGGGCGGACACCGGGGAGCTGTTTTTT,CASSPRTSGRYRADTGELFF,-,TRBV3-1,TRBJ2-2,TRBD2
TGTGCCAGCAGTTCTGGAGTAGGACTAGCGGTATACGAGCAGTACTTC,CASSSGVGLAVYEQYF,few,TRBV6-5,TRBJ2-7,TRBD2
TGTGCCAGCAGGCTTGCCGGGACTAGCGGGACAGATACGCAGTATTTT,CASRLAGTSGTDTQYF,-,TRBV7-8,TRBJ2-3,TRBD2
TGTGCCAGCAGCCACCAGGAACGGCGGTACAATGAGCAGTTCTTC,CASSHQERRYNEQFF,few,TRBV12-3/TRBV12-4,TRBJ2-1,-
TGCAGCGTTGAAGGGTCGTCGTTCAATGAGCAGTTCTTC,CSVEGSSFNEQFF,-,TRBV29-1,TRBJ2-1,-
TGTGCCAGCAGTCCCAAGGGGACAGGCCGGACTGAGCAGTTCTTC,CASSPKGTGRTEQFF,few,TRBV7-9,TRBJ2-1,TRBD1
TGTGCCAGCAGTCAGGACAGGTACTCTGGAAACACCATATATTTT,CASSQDRYSGNTIYF,-,TRBV12-3/TRBV12-4,TRBJ1-3,TRBD1
TGTGCCACCAGCCTCGACAGGGGGACCTACAATGAGCAGTTCTTC,CATSLDRGTYNEQFF,few,TRBV15,TRBJ2-1,TRBD1
TGTGCCAGCAGTTGGGGAGATGAGCAGTTCTTC,CASSWGDEQFF,few,TRBV5-6,TRBJ2-1,-
TGTGCCAGCAGTGAATATGCAGGGAAGCAGTTCTTC,CASSEYAGKQFF,-,TRBV25-1,TRBJ2-1,-
TGTGCCAGCAGCTTGGCCTGGGACAGGGTCTATGGCTACACCTTC,CASSLAWDRVYGYTF,-,TRBV5-6,TRBJ1-2,TRBD1
TGCAGTGCCACGGATGACATCACTGGCAATCAGCCCCAGCATTTT,CSATDDITGNQPQHF,few,TRBV20-1,TRBJ1-5,-
TGTGCCAGCAGCCTGTGGACAGGGGACTACAATGAGCAGTTCTTC,CASSLWTGDYNEQFF,many,TRBV11-1,TRBJ2-1,TRBD1
TGTGCCAGCAGTTACCACCAAGTCCCATATCTGGCGGGTCCTAGCGGGGAGCTGTTTTTT,CASSYHQVPYLAGPSGELFF,few,TRBV6-2/TRBV6-3,TRBJ2-2,-
TGCAGTGCTACGGGAGAAGAGACCCAGTACTTC,CSATGEETQYF,-,TRBV20-1,TRBJ2-5,-
TGTGCCAGCAGCCCATTACCCGACAGGGGGCCGCAGTTCTTC,CASSPLPDRGPQFF,-,TRBV3-1,TRBJ2-1,TRBD1
TGTGCCAGCAGCTCGCGGACAGCGGAGCCCCAGCATTTT,CASSSRTAEPQHF,few,TRBV7-2,TRBJ1-5,-
TGCAGCCTGGCGGAGTCGAGTGGAGAGACCCAGTACTTC,CSLAESSGETQYF,many,TRBV29-1,TRBJ2-5,-
TGTGCCAGCAGTTTAAGTCGTAGGTCCAGATTCTCGAGCTTTTTT,CASSLSRRSRFSSFF,many,TRBV12-3/TRBV12-4,TRBJ1-3,-
TGTGCCAGCTCACCACTCGTCGGATCGGGAACCAAAAACATTCAGTACTTC,CASSPLVGSGTKNIQYF,few,TRBV18,TRBJ2-4,-
TGTGCCAGCAGCCGACAAGGGACTAGCGGCCCTCACAATGAGCAGTTCTTC,CASSRQGTSGPHNEQFF,few,TRBV3-1,TRBJ2-1,TRBD2
TGCAGTACAGGGTTGCGGGACGGCTACGAGCAGTACTTC,CSTGLRDGYEQYF,many,TRBV20-1,TRBJ2-7,-
TGTGCCAGCAGCTCGAACAGGGCTCCGAACACTGAAGCTTTCTTT,CASSSNRAPNTEAFF,-,TRBV7-2,TRBJ1-1,-
TGCGCCAGCAGTCAGTTAGCGGAGGGAGATGAGCAGTTCTTC,CASSQLAEGDEQFF,few,TRBV23-1,TRBJ2-1,-
TGCAGCGGATTCGGGGGGCCGGCTGAAGCTTTCTTT,CSGFGGPAEAFF,-,TRBV29-1,TRBJ1-1,-
TGTGCCAGCAGCGTATTACCGGGAGGGCTCTACAATGAGCAGTTCTTC,CASSVLPGGLYNEQFF,few,TRBV9,TRBJ2-1,TRBD2
TGCAGTGCTACTAGCGGGGGAAACTACGAGCAGTACTTC,CSATSGGNYEQYF,-,TRBV20-1,TRBJ2-7,TRBD2
TGTGCCAGCAGTCAAACGGGACTAGCGGCGAACACCGGGGAGCTGTTTTTT,CASSQTGLAANTGELFF,few,TRBV6-2/TRBV6-3,TRBJ2-2,TRBD2
TGTGCCAGCAGTACCTCGGGAGGTAGCAATCAGCCCCAGCATTTT,CASSTSGGSNQPQHF,few,TRBV6-5,TRBJ1-5,-
TGTGCCAGCAAAAGACTAGGACGGATGTACCAAGAGACCCAGTACTTC,CASKRLGRMYQETQYF,-,TRBV28,TRBJ2-5,-
TGTGCCAGCAGTTTGTGGGGGCGCACAGATACGCAGTATTTT,CASSLWGRTDTQYF,few,TRBV28,TRBJ2-3,-
TGCGCCAGCAGCCAACTGGGACAGGGGGCCGAGCAGTACTTC,CASSQLGQGAEQYF,-,TRBV4-3,TRBJ2-7,TRBD1
TGTGCCACCGCCAGCTCCGGGACTAGCGGCTACAATGAGCAGTTCTTC,CATASSGTSGYNEQFF,-,TRBV24-1,TRBJ2-1,TRBD2
TGCAGTGCTAGAGGGGACACAAGTCAAGAGACCCAGTACTTC,CSARGDTSQETQYF,many,TRBV20-1,TRBJ2-5,-
TGTGCCTGGAGTGTACACGGGGATCAGCCCCAGCATTTT,CAWSVHGDQPQHF,-,TRBV30,TRBJ1-5,-
TGTGCCAGCAAAAGGGACAATAGCCAGCCCCAGCATTTT,CASKRDNSQPQHF,few,TRBV6-1,TRBJ1-5,-
TGTGCCAGCAGTGGATGGACTAGCGGGAGGGCTGAGACCCAGTACTTC,CASSGWTSGRAETQYF,many,TRBV28,TRBJ2-5,TRBD2
TGTGCCAGCAGCCGACTAACGGGACAGAGAAACCTAGATACGCAGTATTTT,CASSRLTGQRNLDTQYF,-,TRBV7-8,TRBJ2-3,TRBD1
TGTGCCAGCAGCCAAGATTCTTCGGGAAACGTGAACGCCTACACCTTC,CASSQDSSGNVNAYTF,-,TRBV4-2,TRBJ1-2,-
TGTGCCAGCAGATCCTTCGATCAGCCCCAGCATTTT,CASRSFDQPQHF,-,TRBV6-6,TRBJ1-5,-
TGTGCCAGCAGTTTTGGGGGGGGGGCCTTTCAGCCCCAGCATTTT,CASSFGGGAFQPQHF,few,TRBV27,TRBJ1-5,-
TGCAGCGTGCAGAGACTAGCGTCAGACTACGAGCAGTACTTC,CSVQRLASDYEQYF,few,TRBV29-1,TRBJ2-7,TRBD2
TGTGCCAGCAGCGTAACGAGCGGTCACGAGCAGTACTTC,CASSVTSGHEQYF,-,TRBV9,TRBJ2-7,-
TGCAGTGCTTTACAAAGCGGGAGCGGGGAGCTGTTTTTT,CSALQSGSGELFF,few,TRBV20-1,TRBJ2-2,TRBD2